This TCR beta chain was captured by sequencing in a study of T cell repertoires in cytomegalovirus infection. Study-wide context: Carrying CMV and the relevant HLA type showed in public TCR beta signatures.

With regard to this clonotype: What it binds is unknown.

MiXCR was run by TCRdb on the reads, yielding one entry per CDR3 protein. This table has 900,000 to 950,000 distinct CDR3 sequences, 31% appearing once. Germline loops: CDR1 LNHDA, CDR2 SQIVND (reference sequence). With 0 bases removed from V and 1 base from J, the gap between germline ends came to 9 bases. The CDR3 has 15 residues. This clonotype originated in a human donor in good health (CMV status not recorded). Some clones in this sample may be carry-over from other donors' samples. The chain has TRBV19 and TRBJ1-1, with D possibly matching TRBD1 (6 bases). The specimen comprised cultured CD8+ T cells from PBMCs, sampled from culture after CMV antigen stimulation. For the CDR3, the DNA is TGTGCCAGTAGTATAGAGGACAGATGGAACACTGAAGCTTTCTTT. It is translated as CASSIEDRWNTEAFF.